These 6 T cell receptor beta chains were all obtained from the same sample, sequenced in a study of blood T cell repertoires in COVID-19. TCRdb's copy holds only in-frame clones and misses some; the assay was immunoSEQ multiplex PCR. The table shows around 240,000 clones, with over 75% occurring only once. The sequenced sample consisted of PBMCs or T cells enriched from blood (not recorded which). All receptors derive from a woman aged 50 to 60 who had recovered from COVID-19.

Notes on this clone: One end of the junction varies from germline; a read error may be responsible. The CDR3 here is CASRTGTGLPDAFF. DNA for the CDR3: TGTGCCAGCAGAACCGGGACAGGGCTACCTGACGCTTTCTTT. The chain links TRBV6-5 to TRBJ1-1; 9 nucleotides match TRBD1. This CDR3 comprises 14 residues. Germline lookup yields CDR1 MNHEY and CDR2 SVGAGI.

The chain employs TRBV4-2 and TRBJ1-1, with D unresolved. V lost 3 bases and J lost 1, with 9 bases in between. This CDR3 region has 14 residues. CDR1 is LGHNA, CDR2 YNFKEQ, per germline. The CDR3 loop is CASSHARSNTEAFF. CDR3 DNA: TGTGCCAGCAGCCACGCCAGGTCGAACACTGAAGCTTTCTTT.

The V gene is TRBV28, the J gene TRBJ2-3; 10 bases are shared with TRBD1. CDR3 length equals 16 residues. Germline loops: CDR1 MDHEN, CDR2 SYDVKM. Unmatched junction bases numbered 9, after V lost 6 bases and J lost 3 bases. In DNA form, the CDR3 reads TGTGCCAGCAGCAGCCTCAGACAGGGGGCAACAGATACGCAGTATTTT. Encoded protein: CASSSLRQGATDTQYF.

The chain is built from TRBV4-1 and TRBJ1-1; 8 nucleotides agree with TRBD1. Germline lookup yields CDR1 MGHRA and CDR2 YSYEKL. The J segment lost 1 base and the V segment lost 0 bases, leaving 10 bases of the junction unmatched. This CDR3 has 18 amino acids. The CDR3 DNA follows: TGCGCCAGCAGCCAAGATTTGGGGAGGACAGGGCCGAACACTGAAGCTTTCTTT. It codes for CASSQDLGRTGPNTEAFF.

The rearrangement uses TRBV21-1 and TRBJ1-3; no DNA check was done on the table's D call, TRBD1. TRBV21-1 counts as a pseudogene. The CDR3 spans 15 residues. The CDR3 is CASSNLKGNGNTIYF. The CDR3 DNA is TGTGCCAGCAGCAACCTCAAGGGGAACGGAAACACCATATATTTT.

J is TRBJ2-1 and V is TRBV14, with D perhaps TRBD2 (5 bases). V lost 5 bases, J lost 2 bases, and 13 bases lay in between. CDR3 length: 15 amino acids. From germline, CDR1 is SGHDN and CDR2 FVKESK. The DNA of the CDR3 is TGTGCCAGCAGCTTGGGCGGGTGGACCTACAATGAGCAGTTCTTC. It codes for CASSLGGWTYNEQFF.